This TCR beta chain came from a study of cytomegalovirus exposure and HLA in healthy donors. 60 Vbeta and 13 Jbeta primers were used in PCR. Clones were sequenced by immunoSEQ multiplex PCR, and TCRdb holds only the in-frame ones, with some missing. In the table there are 160,000 or so clones, about 79% of which are singletons. This clone was found a few times. Its target is unknown. Study findings and constraints: Sequence variants that were highly shared formed a cluster that was likely a sequencing artifact. Several of the most significant clusters were apparently associated with common viral pathogens in a later analysis. In vitro assays verified that a few CMV-associated chains recognized CMV antigens specifically. Further analysis, carried out later, found HLA-associated TCR beta chains more clonally expanded than equally common other chains.

V was pared by 5 bases and J by 5 bases, with 7 bases of the junction left unmatched. Germline assignment: CDR1 SEHNR and CDR2 FQNEAQ (reference sequence). This CDR3 contains 16 residues. Sequenced: PBMCs. The clonotype was recovered from a man over 45 in good health and CMV-seropositive. The J gene is TRBJ2-5, the V gene TRBV7-9, with TRBD2 matching 14 bases. Written as DNA, the CDR3 is TGTGCCAGCAGCCCCGGACTAGCGGGGGGTGGGGAGACCCAGTACTTC. This codes for CASSPGLAGGGETQYF. The variable domain in full, completed from reference TRBV7-9 and TRBJ2-5, reads DTGVSQNPRHKITKRGQNVTFRCDPISEHNRLYWYRQTLGQGPEFLTYFQNEAQLEKSRLLSDRFSAERPKGSFSTLEIQRTEQGDSAMYLCASSPGLAGGGETQYFGPGTRLLVL.